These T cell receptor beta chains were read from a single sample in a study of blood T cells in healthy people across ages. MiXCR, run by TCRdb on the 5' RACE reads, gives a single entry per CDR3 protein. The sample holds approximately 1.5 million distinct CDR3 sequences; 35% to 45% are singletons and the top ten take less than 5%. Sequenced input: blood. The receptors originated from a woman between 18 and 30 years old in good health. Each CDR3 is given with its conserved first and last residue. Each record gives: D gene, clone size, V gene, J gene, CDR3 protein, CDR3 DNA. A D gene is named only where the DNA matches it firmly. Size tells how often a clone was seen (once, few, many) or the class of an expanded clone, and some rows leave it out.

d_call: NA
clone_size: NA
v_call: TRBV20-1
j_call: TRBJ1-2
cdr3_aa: CSQLLGIYGYTF
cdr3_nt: TGCAGTCAACTTCTCGGGATCTATGGCTACACCTTC

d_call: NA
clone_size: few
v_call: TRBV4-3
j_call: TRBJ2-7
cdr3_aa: CASSQEVVAYEQYF
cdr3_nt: TGCGCCAGCAGCCAAGAAGTGGTGGCCTACGAGCAGTACTTC

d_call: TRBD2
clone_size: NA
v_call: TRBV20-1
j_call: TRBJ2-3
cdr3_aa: CSAPSSGGLADTQYF
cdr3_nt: TGCAGTGCTCCCTCCAGCGGGGGGTTGGCAGATACGCAGTATTTT

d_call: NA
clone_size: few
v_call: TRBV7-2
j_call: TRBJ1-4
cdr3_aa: CASSLEDEKLFF
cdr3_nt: TGTGCCAGTAGCCTGGAAGATGAAAAACTGTTTTTT

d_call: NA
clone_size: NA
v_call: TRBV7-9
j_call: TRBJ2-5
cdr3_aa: CTSSLVQTQYF
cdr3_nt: TGTACCAGCAGCCTAGTACAGACCCAGTACTTC

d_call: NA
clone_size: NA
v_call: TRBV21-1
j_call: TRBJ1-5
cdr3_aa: CATDRVRCNQPQHF
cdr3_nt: TGTGCCACAGACAGGGTTAGGTGCAATCAGCCCCAGCATTTT

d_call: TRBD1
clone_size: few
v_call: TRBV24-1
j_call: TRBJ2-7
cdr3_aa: CATPGQDLYEQYF
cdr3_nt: TGTGCCACCCCGGGACAGGACCTATACGAGCAGTACTTC

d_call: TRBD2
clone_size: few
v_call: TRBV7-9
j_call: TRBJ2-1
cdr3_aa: CASSLPQRPTSENTNEQFF
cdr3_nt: TGTGCCAGCAGCTTACCCCAGAGGCCTACTAGCGAAAATACCAATGAGCAGTTCTTC

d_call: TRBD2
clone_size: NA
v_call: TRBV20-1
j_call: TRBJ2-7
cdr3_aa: CSASVRESSYNEQYF
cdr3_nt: TGCAGTGCTAGTGTGCGGGAGAGCTCCTACAATGAGCAGTACTTC

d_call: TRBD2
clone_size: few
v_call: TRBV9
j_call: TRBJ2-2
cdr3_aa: CASSVSSGYTGELFF
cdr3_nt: TGTGCCAGCAGCGTATCTAGCGGGTACACCGGGGAGCTGTTTTTT

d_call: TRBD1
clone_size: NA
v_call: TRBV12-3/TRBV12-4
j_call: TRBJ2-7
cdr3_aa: CASTNRGPSSYNEQYF
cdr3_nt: TGTGCCAGCACAAACAGGGGGCCAAGCTCCTACAATGAGCAGTACTTC

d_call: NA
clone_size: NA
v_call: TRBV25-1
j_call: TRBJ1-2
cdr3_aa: CASNRGLGYGYTF
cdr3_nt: TGTGCCAGCAATCGGGGGCTCGGCTATGGCTACACCTTC

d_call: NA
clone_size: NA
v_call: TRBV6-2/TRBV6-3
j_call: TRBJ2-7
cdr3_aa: CASTQGGEQYF
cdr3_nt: TGTGCCAGCACCCAGGGCGGCGAGCAGTACTTC

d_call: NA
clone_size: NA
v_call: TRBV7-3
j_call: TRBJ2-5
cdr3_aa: CASSLSWDKTEQYF
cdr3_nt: TGTGCCAGCAGCTTATCGTGGGATAAAACTGAGCAGTACTTC

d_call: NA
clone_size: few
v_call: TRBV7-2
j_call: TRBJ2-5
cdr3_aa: CASSLTSYQETQYF
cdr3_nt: TGTGCCAGCAGCTTAACTTCCTACCAAGAGACCCAGTACTTC

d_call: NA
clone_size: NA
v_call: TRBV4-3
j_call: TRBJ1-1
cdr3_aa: CASSAGGFTEAFF
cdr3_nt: TGCGCCAGCAGCGCGGGCGGATTCACTGAAGCTTTCTTT

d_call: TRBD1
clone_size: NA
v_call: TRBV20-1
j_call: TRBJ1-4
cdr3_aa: CSAERTGTNEKLFF
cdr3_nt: TGCAGTGCTGAACGGACAGGGACTAATGAAAAACTGTTTTTT

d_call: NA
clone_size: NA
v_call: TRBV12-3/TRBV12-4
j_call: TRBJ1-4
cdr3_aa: CASTTGYNEKLFF
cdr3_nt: TGTGCCAGCACCACGGGGTATAATGAAAAACTGTTTTTT

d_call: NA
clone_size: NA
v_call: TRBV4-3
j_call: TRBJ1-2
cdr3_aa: CASSQDGGRGYGYTF
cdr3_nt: TGCGCCAGCAGCCAAGACGGTGGCAGGGGCTATGGCTACACCTTC

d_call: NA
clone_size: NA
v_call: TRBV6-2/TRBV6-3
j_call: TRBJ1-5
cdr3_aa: CASSWIQGNQPQHF
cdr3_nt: TGTGCCAGCAGCTGGATACAAGGAAATCAGCCCCAGCATTTT

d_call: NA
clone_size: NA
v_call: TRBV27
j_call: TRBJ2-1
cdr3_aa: CASSLGQFSYNEQFF
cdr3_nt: TGTGCCAGCAGTTTAGGGCAATTCTCCTACAATGAGCAGTTCTTC

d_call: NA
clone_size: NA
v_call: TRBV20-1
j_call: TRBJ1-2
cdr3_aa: CSASPDGPNYGYTF
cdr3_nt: TGCAGTGCTAGCCCGGACGGTCCTAACTATGGCTACACCTTC

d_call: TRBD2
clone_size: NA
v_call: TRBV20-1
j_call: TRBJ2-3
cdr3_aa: CSAREIEGGPTDTQYF
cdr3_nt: TGCAGTGCTAGAGAAATCGAGGGAGGGCCCACAGATACGCAGTATTTT

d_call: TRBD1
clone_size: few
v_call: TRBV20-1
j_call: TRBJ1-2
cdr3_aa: CSARDGQGYGYTF
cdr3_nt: TGCAGTGCTAGAGACGGACAGGGGTACGGCTACACCTTC

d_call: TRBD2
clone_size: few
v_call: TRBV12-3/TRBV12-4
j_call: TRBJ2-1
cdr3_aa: CASSSISGSAYNEQFF
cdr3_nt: TGTGCCAGCAGTTCGATTAGCGGGAGCGCCTACAATGAGCAGTTCTTC

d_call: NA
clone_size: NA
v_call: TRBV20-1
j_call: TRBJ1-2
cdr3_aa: CSARESGEGFRYGYTF
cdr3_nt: TGCAGTGCTAGAGAATCAGGGGAGGGTTTTCGGTATGGCTACACCTTC

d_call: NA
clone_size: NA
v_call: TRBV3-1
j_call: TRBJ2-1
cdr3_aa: CASSQGDLSEQFF
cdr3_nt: TGTGCCAGCAGCCAAGGAGACTTATCTGAGCAGTTCTTC

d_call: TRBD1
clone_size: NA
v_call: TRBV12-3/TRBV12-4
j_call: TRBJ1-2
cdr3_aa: CASSRFTQGVGKGYTF
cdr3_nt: TGTGCCAGCAGCCGTTTCACACAGGGGGTCGGGAAAGGCTACACCTTC

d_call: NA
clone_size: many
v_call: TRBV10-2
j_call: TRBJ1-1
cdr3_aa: CASSVPGNTEAFF
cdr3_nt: TGCGCCAGCAGTGTGCCGGGTAACACTGAAGCTTTCTTT

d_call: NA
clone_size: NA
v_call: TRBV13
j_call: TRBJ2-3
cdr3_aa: CASSPRLNWNTDTQYF
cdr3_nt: TGTGCCAGCAGCCCACGTCTCAACTGGAACACAGATACGCAGTATTTT

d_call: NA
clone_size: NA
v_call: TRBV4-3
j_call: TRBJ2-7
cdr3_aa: CASSQGSGIEQYF
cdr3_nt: TGCGCCAGCAGCCAAGGGTCAGGGATCGAGCAGTACTTC

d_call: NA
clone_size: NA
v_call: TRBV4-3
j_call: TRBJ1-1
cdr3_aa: CASSQDRVAEAFF
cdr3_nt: TGCGCCAGCAGCCAAGATCGTGTGGCTGAAGCTTTCTTT

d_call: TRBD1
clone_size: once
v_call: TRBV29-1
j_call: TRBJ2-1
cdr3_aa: CSVDSGQGDYEQFF
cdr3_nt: TGCAGCGTTGATTCGGGACAGGGAGACTACGAGCAGTTCTTC

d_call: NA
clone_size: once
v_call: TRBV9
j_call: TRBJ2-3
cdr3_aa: CASSVEELSTDTQYF
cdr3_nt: TGTGCCAGCAGCGTAGAGGAACTAAGCACAGATACGCAGTATTTT

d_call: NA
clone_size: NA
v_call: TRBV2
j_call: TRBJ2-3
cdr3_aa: CASRWTVTTDTQYF
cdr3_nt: TGTGCCAGCAGATGGACAGTCACGACAGATACGCAGTATTTT

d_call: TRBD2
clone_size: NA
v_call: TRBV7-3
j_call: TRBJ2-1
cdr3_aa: CASSSQGTSVYNEQFF
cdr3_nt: TGTGCCAGCAGCTCTCAGGGGACTAGCGTTTACAATGAGCAGTTCTTC

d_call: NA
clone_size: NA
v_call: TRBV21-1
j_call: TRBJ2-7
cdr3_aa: CASSPRQGGDEQYF
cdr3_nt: TGTGCCAGCAGCCCGAGACAGGGTGGAGACGAGCAGTACTTC

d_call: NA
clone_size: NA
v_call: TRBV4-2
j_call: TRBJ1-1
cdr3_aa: CASSGWGNTEAFF
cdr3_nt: TGTGCCAGCAGCGGGTGGGGGAACACTGAAGCTTTCTTT

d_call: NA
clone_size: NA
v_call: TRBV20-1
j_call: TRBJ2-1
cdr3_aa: CSARNSGHNEQFF
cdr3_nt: TGCAGTGCTAGAAACAGCGGCCACAATGAGCAGTTCTTC

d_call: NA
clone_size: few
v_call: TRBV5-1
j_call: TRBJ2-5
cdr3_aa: CASTDTQETQYF
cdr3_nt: TGCGCCAGTACCGACACCCAAGAGACCCAGTACTTC

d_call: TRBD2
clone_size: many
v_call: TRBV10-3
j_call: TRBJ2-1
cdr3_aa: CAMAAGGSYNEQFF
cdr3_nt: TGTGCAATGGCAGCGGGGGGGTCCTACAATGAGCAGTTCTTC

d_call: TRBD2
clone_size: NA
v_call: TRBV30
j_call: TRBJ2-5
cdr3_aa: CAWRGGTSGYQETQYF
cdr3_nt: TGTGCCTGGAGGGGCGGCACTAGCGGTTACCAAGAGACCCAGTACTTC

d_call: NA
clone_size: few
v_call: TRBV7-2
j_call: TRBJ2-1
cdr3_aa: CASSLEPGDNEQFF
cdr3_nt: TGTGCCAGCAGCTTAGAACCCGGGGACAATGAGCAGTTCTTC

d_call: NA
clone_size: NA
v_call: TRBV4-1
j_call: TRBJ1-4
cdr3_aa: CASSQDGGYNEKLFF
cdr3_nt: TGCGCCAGCAGCCAAGATGGGGGGTATAATGAAAAACTGTTTTTT

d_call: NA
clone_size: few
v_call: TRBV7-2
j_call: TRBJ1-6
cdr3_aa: CASSSGTSNSPLHF
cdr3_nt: TGTGCCAGCAGTTCTGGGACTAGCAATTCACCCCTCCACTTT

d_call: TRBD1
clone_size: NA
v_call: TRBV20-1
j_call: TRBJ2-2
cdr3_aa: CSARDSGTGDIAGELFF
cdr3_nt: TGCAGTGCTAGAGACTCCGGGACAGGGGATATCGCCGGGGAGCTGTTTTTT

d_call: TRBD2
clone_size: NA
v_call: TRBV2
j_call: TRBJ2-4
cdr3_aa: CASSLGVSGRQNIQYF
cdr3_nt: TGTGCCAGCAGTCTCGGGGTTAGCGGGAGACAGAACATTCAGTACTTC